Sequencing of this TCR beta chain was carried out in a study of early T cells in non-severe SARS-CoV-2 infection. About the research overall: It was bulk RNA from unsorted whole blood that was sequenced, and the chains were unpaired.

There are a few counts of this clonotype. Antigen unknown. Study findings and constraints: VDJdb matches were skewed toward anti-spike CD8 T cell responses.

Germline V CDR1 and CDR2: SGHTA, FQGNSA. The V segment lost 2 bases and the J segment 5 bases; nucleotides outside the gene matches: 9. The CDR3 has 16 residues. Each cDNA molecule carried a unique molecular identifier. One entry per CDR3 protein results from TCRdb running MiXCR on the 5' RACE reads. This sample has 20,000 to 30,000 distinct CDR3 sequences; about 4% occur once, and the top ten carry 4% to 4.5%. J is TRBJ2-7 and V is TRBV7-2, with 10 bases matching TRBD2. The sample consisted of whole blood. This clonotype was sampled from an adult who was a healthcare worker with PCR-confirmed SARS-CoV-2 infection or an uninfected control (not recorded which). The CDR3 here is CASSLSSGSVEDEQYF. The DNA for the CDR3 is TGTGCCAGCAGCTTATCTAGCGGGAGTGTCGAGGACGAGCAGTACTTC. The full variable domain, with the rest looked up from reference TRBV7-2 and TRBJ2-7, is GAGVSQSPSNKVTEKGKDVELRCDPISGHTALYWYRQSLGQGLEFLIYFQGNSAPDKSGLPSDRFSAERTGGSVSTLTIQRTQQEDSAVYLCASSLSSGSVEDEQYFGPGTRLTVT.